What follows are 5 T cell receptor beta chains derived from one specimen sequenced in a study of blood T cell repertoires in COVID-19. Sequencing was performed with immunoSEQ multiplex PCR; in TCRdb, only in-frame clones are kept and a portion is missing. The profile shows fewer than 350,000 clones, 75% to 90% of them singletons. The sample comprised PBMCs or T cells enriched from blood (not recorded which). These receptor sequences come from a woman in her thirties or forties who had recovered from COVID-19.

The rearrangement links TRBV18 to TRBJ1-1; unclear D gene. V lost 3 bases, J lost 0 bases, and 8 bases lay in between. Germline CDR1 and CDR2: KGHSH and LQKENI. The CDR3 loop spans 14 amino acids. This CDR3 reads CASSPHPMNTEAFF. CDR3 coding DNA: TGTGCCAGCTCACCCCACCCTATGAACACTGAAGCTTTCTTT.

The chain combines TRBV5-1 with TRBJ2-7; TRBD2 matches at 9 bases. This CDR3 is built from 15 residues. Germline V CDR1 and CDR2: SGHRS, YFSETQ. V shed 4 bases and J 3 bases; nucleotides not matched to a gene: 8. The CDR3 coding sequence is TGCGCCAGCAGCCCTCCGCTAGCGGGAAGCTACGAGCAGTACTTC. Encoded protein: CASSPPLAGSYEQYF.

This rearrangement joins TRBV6-2 or TRBV6-3 to TRBJ2-3; 12 bases map to TRBD2. After removal of 6 bases from V and 4 bases from J, the junction contained 8 bases not matched to a gene. The CDR3 contains 16 residues. Germline V gene sequence: CDR1 MNHEY, CDR2 SVGEGT. The CDR3 reads CASSPRLAGVPDTQYF. CDR3 in DNA: TGTGCCAGCAGCCCTCGACTAGCGGGAGTTCCAGATACGCAGTATTTT.

Notes on this clone: The same CDR3 arises from other DNA sequences in this sample as well. The CDR3 DNA reads TGTGCCAGCAGCTTGGGGGGGCAGCTCTATGGCTACACCTTC. It codes for CASSLGGQLYGYTF. The chain couples TRBV5-4 to TRBJ1-2; D might be TRBD1 (6 bases). CDR3 length equals 14 residues. Germline CDR1 reads SGHNT; CDR2 reads YYREEE (reference sequence). V dropped 0 bases and J dropped 4 bases, with 10 bases sitting between them.

The V gene is TRBV7-2, the J gene TRBJ1-4; 7 bases line up with TRBD1. CDR1 is SGHTA and CDR2 is FQGNSA in the germline V gene. The V gene end was trimmed by 3 bases and the J gene end by 8 bases; junction bases not matched to a gene: 6. The CDR3 extends over 14 amino acids. For the CDR3, the DNA is TGTGCCAGCAGCTTCTTAACAGGGGCCGAAAAACTGTTTTTT. Its translation is CASSFLTGAEKLFF.